This T cell receptor beta chain was observed in a study of shared clonotypes between healthy human individuals. Study details: Donor ages ranged 18 to 49 years: a couple of women, a few men.

Clones were read by immunoSEQ multiplex PCR, and TCRdb kept only the in-frame ones, dropping some. The repertoire has some 2.1 million clones, just under 95% of them found once; the top ten carry under 2%. The study's findings and limits: Several donors had around 5% of their naive CD4 clonotypes in common.

The CDR3 extends over 15 amino acids. Looked up from germline, CDR1 is MGHDK and CDR2 is SYGVNS. After removal of 5 bases from V and 4 bases from J, the junction contained 10 bases not matched to a gene. The naive CD8 subset, CD45RO-negative cells positively selected for CCR7, excluded terminally differentiated effector memory CD45RA+ cells. The donor population consisted of healthy HIV-negative adults with no recent acute infections or vaccinations. This clone was picked up one time. What it binds is unknown. This rearrangement joins TRBV25-1 to TRBJ1-1, with 7 bases lining up with TRBD1. The receptor comes from a man younger than 30 in good health. Some clones in this sample may be carry-over from other donors' samples. Sequenced sample: naive CD8+ T cells from PBMCs. CDR3 in DNA: TGTGCCAGCAGTCCGTATAGGACAGGAGCCACTGAAGCTTTCTTT. Its protein product is CASSPYRTGATEAFF. The full variable domain, in which reference TRBV25-1 and TRBJ1-1 provide the parts outside the CDR3, is EADIYQTPRYLVIGTGKKITLECSQTMGHDKMYWYQQDPGMELHLIHYSYGVNSTEKGDLSSESTVSRIRTEHFPLTLESARPSHTSQYLCASSPYRTGATEAFFGQGTRLTVV.